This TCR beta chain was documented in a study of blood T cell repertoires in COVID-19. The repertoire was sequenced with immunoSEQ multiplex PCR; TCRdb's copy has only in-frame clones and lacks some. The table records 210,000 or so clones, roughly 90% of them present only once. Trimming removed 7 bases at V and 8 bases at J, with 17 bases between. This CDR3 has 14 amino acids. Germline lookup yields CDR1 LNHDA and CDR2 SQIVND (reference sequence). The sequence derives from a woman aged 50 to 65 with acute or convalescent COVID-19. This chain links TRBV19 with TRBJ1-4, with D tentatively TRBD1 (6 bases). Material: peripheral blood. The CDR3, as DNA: TGTGCCAGTAAGATCCGGGGGGCGAGAGAAAAACTGTTTTTT. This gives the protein CASKIRGAREKLFF.